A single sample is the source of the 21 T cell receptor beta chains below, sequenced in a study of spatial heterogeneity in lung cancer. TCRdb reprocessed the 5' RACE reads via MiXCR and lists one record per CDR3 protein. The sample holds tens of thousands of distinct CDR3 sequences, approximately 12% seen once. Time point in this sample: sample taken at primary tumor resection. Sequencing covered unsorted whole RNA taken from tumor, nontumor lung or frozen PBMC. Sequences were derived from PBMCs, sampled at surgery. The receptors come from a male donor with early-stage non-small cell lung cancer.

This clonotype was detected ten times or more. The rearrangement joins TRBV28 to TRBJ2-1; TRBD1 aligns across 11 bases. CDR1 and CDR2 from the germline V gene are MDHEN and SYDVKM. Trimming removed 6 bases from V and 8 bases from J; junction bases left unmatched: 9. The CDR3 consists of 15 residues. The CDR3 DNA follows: TGTGCCAGCAGGGCCGGGACAGGGGGAGGCTATGAGCAGTTCTTC. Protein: CASRAGTGGGYEQFF.

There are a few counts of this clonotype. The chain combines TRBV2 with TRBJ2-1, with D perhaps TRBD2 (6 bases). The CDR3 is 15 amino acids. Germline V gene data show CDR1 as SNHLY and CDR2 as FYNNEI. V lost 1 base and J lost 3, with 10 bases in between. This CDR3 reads CASSEGQGGYNEQFF. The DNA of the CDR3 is TGTGCCAGCAGTGAAGGGCAGGGAGGCTACAATGAGCAGTTCTTC.

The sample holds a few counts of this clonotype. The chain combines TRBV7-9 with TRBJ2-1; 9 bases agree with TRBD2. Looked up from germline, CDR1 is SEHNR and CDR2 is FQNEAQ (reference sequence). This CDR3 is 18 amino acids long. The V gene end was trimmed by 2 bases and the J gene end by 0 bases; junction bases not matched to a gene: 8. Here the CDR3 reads CASSLSLAGSSSYNEQFF. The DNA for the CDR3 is TGTGCCAGCAGCTTATCCCTAGCGGGGTCAAGCTCCTACAATGAGCAGTTCTTC. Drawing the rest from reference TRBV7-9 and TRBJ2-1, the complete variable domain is DTGVSQNPRHKITKRGQNVTFRCDPISEHNRLYWYRQTLGQGPEFLTYFQNEAQLEKSRLLSDRFSAERPKGSFSTLEIQRTEQGDSAMYLCASSLSLAGSSSYNEQFFGPGTRLTVL.

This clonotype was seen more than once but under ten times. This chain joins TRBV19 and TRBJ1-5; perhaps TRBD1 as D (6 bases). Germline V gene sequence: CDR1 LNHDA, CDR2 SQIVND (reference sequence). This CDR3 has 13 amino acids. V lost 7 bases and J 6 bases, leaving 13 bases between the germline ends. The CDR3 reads CASTSRDTQPQHF. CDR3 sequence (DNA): TGTGCCAGTACCTCGAGGGACACTCAGCCCCAGCATTTT.

This CDR3 is CSAPRQGVYEQYF. For the CDR3, the DNA is TGCAGTGCCCCCCGGCAGGGGGTCTACGAGCAGTACTTC. This sequence joins TRBV20-1 and TRBJ2-7; 7 nucleotides agree with TRBD1. Per the germline V gene, CDR1 is DFQATT and CDR2 is SNEGSKA (reference sequence). J gave up 3 bases and V 6 bases, and 8 bases lay outside the gene matches. The CDR3 has 13 residues.

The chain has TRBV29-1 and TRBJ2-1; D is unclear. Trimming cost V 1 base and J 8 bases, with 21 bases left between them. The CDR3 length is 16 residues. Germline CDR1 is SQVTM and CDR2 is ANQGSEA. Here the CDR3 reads CSVEGARPLGGHEQFF. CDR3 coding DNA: TGCAGCGTTGAAGGAGCTAGGCCCCTCGGCGGTCATGAGCAGTTCTTC.

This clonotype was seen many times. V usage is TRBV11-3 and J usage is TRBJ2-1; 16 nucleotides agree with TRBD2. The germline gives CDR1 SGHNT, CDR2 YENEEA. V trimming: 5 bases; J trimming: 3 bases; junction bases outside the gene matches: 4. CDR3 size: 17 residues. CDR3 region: CASSPGLAGGIYNEQFF. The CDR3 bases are TGTGCCAGCAGCCCGGGACTAGCGGGGGGGATCTACAATGAGCAGTTCTTC.

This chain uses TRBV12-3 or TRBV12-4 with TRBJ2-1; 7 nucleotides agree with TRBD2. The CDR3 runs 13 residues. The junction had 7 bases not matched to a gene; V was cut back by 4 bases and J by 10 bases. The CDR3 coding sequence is TGTGCCAGCAGTTCCCTCCAGGGAGGGGAGCAGTTCTTC. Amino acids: CASSSLQGGEQFF.

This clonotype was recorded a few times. This CDR3 reads CASSDGLLGEQFF. CDR3 DNA sequence: TGTGCCAGCAGTGATGGACTTCTGGGTGAGCAGTTCTTC. V gene TRBV2 combines with J gene TRBJ2-1; weak D call: TRBD2 (5 bases). V was pared by 3 bases and J by 9 bases, with 12 bases between. Germline values: CDR1 SNHLY, CDR2 FYNNEI. The CDR3 has 13 residues.

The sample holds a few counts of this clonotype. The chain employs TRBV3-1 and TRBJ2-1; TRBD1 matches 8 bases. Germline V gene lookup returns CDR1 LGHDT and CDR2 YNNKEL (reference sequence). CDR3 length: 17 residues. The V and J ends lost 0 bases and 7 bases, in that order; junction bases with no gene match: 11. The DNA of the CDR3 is TGTGCCAGCAGCCAAGAAACAGGGGGGCTAGCCTCGAATGAGCAGTTCTTC. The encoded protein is CASSQETGGLASNEQFF.

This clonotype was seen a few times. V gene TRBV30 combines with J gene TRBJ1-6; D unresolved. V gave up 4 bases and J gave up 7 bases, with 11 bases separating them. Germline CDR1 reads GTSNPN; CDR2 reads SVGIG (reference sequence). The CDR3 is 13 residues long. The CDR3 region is CAWNSVGNSPLHF. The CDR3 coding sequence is TGTGCCTGGAACAGCGTGGGGAATTCACCCCTCCACTTT.

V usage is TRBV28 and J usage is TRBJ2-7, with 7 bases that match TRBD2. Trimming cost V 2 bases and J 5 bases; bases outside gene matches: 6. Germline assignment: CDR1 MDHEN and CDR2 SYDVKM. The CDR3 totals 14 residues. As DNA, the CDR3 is TGTGCCAGCAGTTTAGGGGGGGTTTGGAACGAGCAGTACTTC. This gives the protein CASSLGGVWNEQYF.

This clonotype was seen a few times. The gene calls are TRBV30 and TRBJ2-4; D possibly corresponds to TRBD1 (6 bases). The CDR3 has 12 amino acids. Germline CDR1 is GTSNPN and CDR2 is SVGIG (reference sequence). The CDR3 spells CGYREGINIQYF. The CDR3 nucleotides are TGTGGATACAGGGAAGGCATTAACATTCAGTACTTC.

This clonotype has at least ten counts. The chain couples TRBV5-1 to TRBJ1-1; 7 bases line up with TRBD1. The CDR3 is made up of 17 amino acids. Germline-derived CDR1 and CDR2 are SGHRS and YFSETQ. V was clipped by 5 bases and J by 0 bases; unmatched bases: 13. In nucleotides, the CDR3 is TGCGCCAGCAGGGAACGGACAGGTGGGGGCTTGAACACTGAAGCTTTCTTT. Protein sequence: CASRERTGGGLNTEAFF. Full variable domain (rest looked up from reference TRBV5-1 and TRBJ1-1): KAGVTQTPRYLIKTRGQQVTLSCSPISGHRSVSWYQQTPGQGLQFLFEYFSETQRNKGNFPGRFSGRQFSNSRSEMNVSTLELGDSALYLCASRERTGGGLNTEAFFGQGTRLTVV.

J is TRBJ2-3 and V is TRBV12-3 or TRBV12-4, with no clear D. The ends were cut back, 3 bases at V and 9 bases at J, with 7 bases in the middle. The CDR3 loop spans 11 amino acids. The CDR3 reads CASSLGYTQYF. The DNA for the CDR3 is TGTGCCAGCAGTTTGGGGTACACGCAGTATTTT.

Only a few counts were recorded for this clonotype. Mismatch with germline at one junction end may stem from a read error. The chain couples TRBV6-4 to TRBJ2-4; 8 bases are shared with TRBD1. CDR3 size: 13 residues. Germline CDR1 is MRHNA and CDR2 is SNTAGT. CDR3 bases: TGTGCCAGCAGTGACTCTGGACAGGGACCCTTGAACTTC. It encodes CASSDSGQGPLNF.

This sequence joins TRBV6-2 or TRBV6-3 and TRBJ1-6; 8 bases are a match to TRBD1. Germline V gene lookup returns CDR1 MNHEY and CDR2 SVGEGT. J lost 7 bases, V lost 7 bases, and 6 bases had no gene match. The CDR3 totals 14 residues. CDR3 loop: CASNNRDRNSPLHF. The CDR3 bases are TGTGCCAGCAACAACCGGGACAGGAATTCACCCCTCCACTTT.

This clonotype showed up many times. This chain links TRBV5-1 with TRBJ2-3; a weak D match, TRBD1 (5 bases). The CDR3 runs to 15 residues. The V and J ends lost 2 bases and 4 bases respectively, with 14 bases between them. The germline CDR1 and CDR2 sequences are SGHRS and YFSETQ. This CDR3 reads CASSFAGPPADTQYF. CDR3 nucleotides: TGCGCCAGCAGCTTCGCAGGGCCGCCCGCAGATACGCAGTATTTT. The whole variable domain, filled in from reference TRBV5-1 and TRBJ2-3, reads KAGVTQTPRYLIKTRGQQVTLSCSPISGHRSVSWYQQTPGQGLQFLFEYFSETQRNKGNFPGRFSGRQFSNSRSEMNVSTLELGDSALYLCASSFAGPPADTQYFGPGTRLTVL.

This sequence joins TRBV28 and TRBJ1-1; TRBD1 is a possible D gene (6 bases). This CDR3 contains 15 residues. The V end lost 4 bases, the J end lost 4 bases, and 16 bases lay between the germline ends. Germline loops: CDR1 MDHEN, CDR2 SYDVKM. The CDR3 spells CASSSTRTASTEAFF. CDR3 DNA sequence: TGTGCCAGCAGTTCGACAAGGACAGCGAGCACTGAAGCTTTCTTT.

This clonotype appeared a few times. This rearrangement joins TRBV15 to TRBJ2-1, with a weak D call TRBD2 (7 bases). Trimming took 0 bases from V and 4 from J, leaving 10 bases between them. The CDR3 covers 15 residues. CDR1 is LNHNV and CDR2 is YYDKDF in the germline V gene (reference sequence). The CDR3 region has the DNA TGTGCCACCAGCAGAGACGGGGGGCTATACAATGAGCAGTTCTTC. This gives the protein CATSRDGGLYNEQFF.

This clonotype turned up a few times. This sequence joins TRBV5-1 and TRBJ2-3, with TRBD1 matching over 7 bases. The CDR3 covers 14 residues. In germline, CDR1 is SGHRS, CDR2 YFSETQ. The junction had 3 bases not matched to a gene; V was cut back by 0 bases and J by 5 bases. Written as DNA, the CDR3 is TGCGCCAGCAGCTTGGACAGGGGCAAAGATACGCAGTATTTT. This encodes CASSLDRGKDTQYF.